The clone carrying this T cell receptor beta chain was counted between two and nine times. This entry belongs to a study of blood T cells in healthy people across ages. A sample-barcoded 5' primer and a J-beta primer mix were used in a second PCR of roughly 7 to 12 cycles. TCRdb independently ran MiXCR on the 5' RACE reads; one entry per CDR3 protein. This table holds about 840,000 distinct CDR3 sequences, roughly 29% found once. The data were also submitted as part of a second study, on T cells of mothers and their children. That paper adds: RNA extracted was entirely used for cDNA synthesis, about 1.6 ug per 15 ul.

The clonotype comes from a woman aged 40 to 50 in good health. Sequencing was done on a sample of blood.

This CDR3 reads CASGMGGDYEQYF. CDR3 DNA: TGTGCCAGCGGTATGGGGGGGGACTACGAGCAGTACTTC. The chain combines TRBV7-3 with TRBJ2-7, with TRBD2 matching 7 bases. V was clipped by 8 bases and J by 3 bases; unmatched bases: 7. This CDR3 is 13 amino acids long. From germline, CDR1 is SGHTA and CDR2 FQGTGA.